Detailed here is one T cell receptor beta chain. Original data processing: Amplified reference gene primers provided the basis for estimating nucleated cell counts. Libraries were prepared by immunoSEQ multiplex PCR; TCRdb keeps only in-frame clonotypes and omits some of them. V and J calls and clone size follow that table, whereas D and trimming were derived from the DNA. The repertoire includes around 230,000 clones, approximately 85% of them detected once, and 5.1% sits in the top ten. This entry comes from a study of blood T cell repertoires in COVID-19. Enrolled during active infection, Seattle patients were then followed longitudinally. Sequencing was done on a sample of peripheral blood. This sequence was found in a man aged 45 to 65 with COVID-19, enrolled during active disease.

The CDR3 region has the DNA TGCGCCAGCAGCTTGGTGGGTGGGACAGACTATGGCTACACCTTC. It is translated as CASSLVGGTDYGYTF. The chain is built from TRBV5-1 and TRBJ1-2; 7 nucleotides line up with TRBD1. Unmatched junction bases numbered 5, after V lost 0 bases and J lost 3 bases. This CDR3 has 15 amino acids. Germline V CDR1 and CDR2: SGHRS, YFSETQ.